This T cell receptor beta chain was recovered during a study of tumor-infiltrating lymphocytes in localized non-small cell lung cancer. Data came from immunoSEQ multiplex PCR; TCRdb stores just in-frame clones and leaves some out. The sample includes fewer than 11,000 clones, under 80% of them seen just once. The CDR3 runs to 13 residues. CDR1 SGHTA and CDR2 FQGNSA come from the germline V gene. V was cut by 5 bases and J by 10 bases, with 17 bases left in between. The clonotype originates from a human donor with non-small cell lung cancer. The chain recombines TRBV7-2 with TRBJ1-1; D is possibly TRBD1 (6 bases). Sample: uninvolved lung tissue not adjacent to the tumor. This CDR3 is CASSQNRGFRAFF. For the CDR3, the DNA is TGTGCCAGCAGCCAAAATAGGGGGTTTCGAGCTTTCTTT.